This T cell receptor beta chain was captured in a study of identical twins (dated by TCRdb to about 2016). Background on the whole study: TCR alpha and beta repertoires from monozygotic twins, unrelated adults of various ages and cord blood were deep-sequenced to test whether fetal clonotypes persist. To rule out contamination, replicate twin experiments were performed at different times with different library preparation protocols.

Every donor was a healthy Caucasian. Three pairs of female monozygotic twins, all aged 18 to 29 years, made up the twin cohort. Peripheral blood mononuclear cells were the source from which RNA for the TCR libraries was isolated. Points the paper makes about the study in general: Excess twin sharing in beta out-of-frame sequences was weaker because fewer shared sequences lowered the signal-to-noise ratio. Compared with coincidental sharing between unrelated individuals, an excess of low generation-probability sequences was observed among out-of-frame TCR alpha sequences shared between twins. Out-of-frame TCR alpha sharing in monozygotic twins was systematically underestimated by recombination models, whereas sharing between unrelated individuals was in agreement with the recombination models. Because the same donors could not be followed over many years, conclusions were based on cross-sectional statistical analysis. Invariant T cells such as MAIT and iNKT could partly confound zero-insertion analyses, though diverse VJ usage argued against this for most clonotypes. Abundant cord blood beta clonotypes had fewer insertions, young adult naive repertoires showed a similar but weaker trend, and memory repertoires showed no such trend.

The library was generated by 5' RACE. These reads were obtained on an Illumina HiSeq 2000. Template switching introduced a universal primer binding site; the final cDNA contained a unique molecular identifier, enabling accurate counting of TCR cDNA molecules. First-strand cDNA for TCR alpha and beta chains was synthesized from specific primers in the conserved constant-segment region. To control for contamination, each cDNA library was double barcoded with a SMART-Mk sample barcode plus Illumina barcodes. Two successive PCR steps introduced TruSeq adapter sequences along with Illumina sample barcodes. Sequencing of the TCR alpha and beta cDNA libraries was done on the Illumina HiSeq platform using custom primers. As for the original processing: Unique molecular identifiers were extracted from raw reads with MiGEC, and CDR3 positions were determined with MiXCR. Recombination models were inferred per individual with the repgenHMM and IGoR tools using an EM algorithm. Shared clonotypes were analyzed with the tcR package in R, and sharing was normalized by the product of cloneset sizes. To study raw recombination free of thymic and clonal selection effects, out-of-frame nonproductive sequences were analyzed. TCRdb redid the processing of the public reads, applying fastp at Q25 and MiXCR, and retained in-frame beta chains. Every entry covers one CDR3 protein and lists the most common genes and DNA from its rows. TCRdb's processing, not the authors' own work, is the source of the V and J calls. This sample comprises under 900,000 distinct CDR3 sequences, about 20% of them detected only once. Roughly 14% of the sample belongs to the ten largest clones.

The CDR1 and CDR2 encoded by the germline V gene are MNHEY and SVGEGT. From its cysteine to its phenylalanine, the CDR3 spans 13 amino acids. Only the CDR3 portion is preserved as DNA: 39 bases, with reading frame beginning at the first base. V loses 4 bases, J loses 4 bases, and the germline ends lie 8 bases apart. This clonotype was found a few times. The antigen this receptor binds is unknown. Per-base quality was not reported, and no clone a single base away is much larger than it. A further study also used this sample, focusing on T cells expressing NK-cell markers. The second study reports: TCR beta-chain repertoires were profiled in sorted CD3+CD56+NKG2C+, CD3+CD56+NKG2C- and CD3+CD56-NKG2C+ T-cell subsets from about 8 donors. Of the eight sequenced donors, seven were found to be HCMV-seropositive and one was found to be HCMV-seronegative. In several experiments an anti-gammadeltaTCR antibody was added to restrict sorting to alphabetaTCR-expressing T cells. For six donors, the dominant CD3+CD56+NKG2C+ clonotypes were among the top 10 CD8+ clonotypes and accounted for roughly 1.0-7.5% of CD8+ T cells. Those dominant clonotypes were again the most abundant among CD3+CD56-NKG2C+ cells in a few donors, at 28.3-60.1%. Whether the expanded NKG2C-expressing T cell clones were specific for HCMV antigens remained unclear. The study sequenced eight donors, all healthy volunteers chosen at random: three men and five women. HCMV serostatus was determined by detecting HCMV-specific IgG in serum with a commercial ELISA kit. For six donors, bulk peripheral blood T-cell repertoires were also sequenced from unsorted PBMC. MIGEC handled demultiplexing of the reads and grouping by UMI, while MiTCR was used to assemble and quantify clonotypes. To exclude erroneous sequences, only TCR cDNA sequences supported by at least two reads were retained. The tcR package was used for downstream repertoire analysis, and clonotypes were matched across fractions by CDR3 nucleotide sequence plus V segment. VDJmatch was used to annotate antigen specificity against VDJdb, with one amino acid substitution in CDR3 permitted.

Material: PBMCs. This TCR came from a woman aged 18 to 35 in good health. The rearranged segments are TRBV6-2 or TRBV6-3 and TRBJ2-1; the D gene is unclear. The sequenced DNA is TGTGCCAGCAGTTTCTCTAAGTACAATGAGCAGTTCTTC. Its protein reads: CASSFSKYNEQFF.